Following are 32 T cell receptor beta chains from one sample sequenced in a study of T cell changes during pregnancy in multiple sclerosis. Assay used: immunoSEQ multiplex PCR; TCRdb lists only in-frame clones, some missing. Here the sample spans over 70,000 clones, 94% being singletons. Sequenced material: peripheral blood, taken in the third trimester of pregnancy. The receptors derive from a female donor with multiple sclerosis, enrolled in a pregnancy study.

The chain employs TRBV7-2 and TRBJ1-5; 7 positions agree with TRBD1. CDR3 length: 16 residues. Looked up from germline, CDR1 is SGHTA and CDR2 is FQGNSA. V lost 1 base, J lost 0 bases, and 3 bases stayed unmatched. In DNA form, the CDR3 reads TGTGCCAGCAGCTTAGGACAGGGCCTTAGCAATCAGCCCCAGCATTTT. Encoded protein: CASSLGQGLSNQPQHF.

This chain uses TRBV6-5 with TRBJ1-1; 8 bases line up with TRBD1. The CDR3 spans 15 residues. The germline V gene has CDR1 MNHEY and CDR2 SVGAGI. V was pared by 2 bases and J by 1 base, with 3 bases of the junction left unmatched. The chain's CDR3 is CASSYGTGENTEAFF. In DNA, the CDR3 is TGTGCCAGCAGTTACGGGACAGGTGAGAACACTGAAGCTTTCTTT.

The chain joins TRBV10-3 to TRBJ2-7; D may be TRBD2 (6 bases). The CDR3 totals 16 residues. Germline loops: CDR1 ENHRY, CDR2 SYGVKD. Trimming left V 2 bases short and J 2 bases short, with 16 bases between. CDR3 nucleotides: TGTGCCATCAGTGAGATACTTGGGACTCCCGCCTACGAGCAGTACTTC. It is translated as CAISEILGTPAYEQYF.

The rearrangement joins TRBV28 to TRBJ2-5; 11 bases are a match to TRBD2. Germline lookup yields CDR1 MDHEN and CDR2 SYDVKM. The CDR3 is made up of 14 amino acids. With 8 bases clipped from V and 6 bases from J, the junction kept 8 bases outside the gene matches. The CDR3 here is CASWIAGGGQTQYF. The DNA for the CDR3 is TGTGCCAGCTGGATAGCGGGAGGGGGACAGACCCAGTACTTC.

The chain uses TRBV28 and TRBJ2-7, with 8 bases identical to TRBD1. V shed 3 bases, J shed 6 bases, and the junction held 7 bases outside the gene matches. The CDR3 totals 14 residues. Germline-derived CDR1 and CDR2 are MDHEN and SYDVKM. Written as DNA, the CDR3 is TGTGCCAGCAGTTTTGGACAGGGCGAGGGCGAGCAGTACTTC. It specifies CASSFGQGEGEQYF.

The chain is built from TRBV7-9 and TRBJ2-1, with D maybe TRBD1 (5 bases). The germline V gene encodes CDR1 SEHNR and CDR2 FQNEAQ (reference sequence). There are 13 residues in the CDR3. V lost 3 bases and J lost 5, with 8 bases in between. CDR3 sequence reads: CASSLSGNNEQFF. The CDR3 coding sequence is TGTGCCAGCAGCTTGTCAGGGAACAATGAGCAGTTCTTC.

Regarding this clone: The junction and the germline gene differ at one end; a read error may be behind it. V usage is TRBV5-1 and J usage is TRBJ1-2; 10 positions agree with TRBD1. The CDR3 sequence is 15 residues long. Germline V gene sequence: CDR1 SGHRS, CDR2 YFSETQ. Here the CDR3 reads CAGSWGTGVVYGYTF. The CDR3 DNA follows: TGCGCCGGCAGCTGGGGGACAGGGGTGGTCTATGGCTACACCTTC.

This chain joins TRBV4-1 and TRBJ2-3; 11 bases align to TRBD2. V dropped 0 bases and J dropped 3; count of bases not matched to a gene: 11. This CDR3 has 19 residues. The germline V gene has CDR1 MGHRA and CDR2 YSYEKL. The CDR3 bases are TGCGCCAGCAGCCAAGATCGGGCTAGCGGGAGGCAAGGGACAGATACGCAGTATTTT. It codes for CASSQDRASGRQGTDTQYF.

This chain joins TRBV6-5 and TRBJ1-5; 7 nucleotides agree with TRBD1. The CDR3 extends over 15 amino acids. With 8 bases clipped from V and 2 bases from J, the junction kept 9 bases outside the gene matches. CDR1 is MNHEY and CDR2 is SVGAGI in the germline V gene. This chain's CDR3 is CASGSDRAGNQPQHF. CDR3 coding DNA: TGTGCCAGCGGATCAGACAGGGCTGGCAATCAGCCCCAGCATTTT.

V is TRBV19 and J is TRBJ2-7; D unclear. With 5 bases removed from V and 1 base from J, the gap between germline ends came to 12 bases. The CDR3 loop spans 14 amino acids. Germline loops: CDR1 LNHDA, CDR2 SQIVND (reference sequence). This CDR3 is CASSLRPGSYEQYF. The CDR3 nucleotides are TGTGCCAGTAGTCTGCGACCCGGGTCCTACGAGCAGTACTTC.

This clone was found once. The rearrangement links TRBV27 to TRBJ2-7; 7 nucleotides align to TRBD2. Germline values: CDR1 MNHEY, CDR2 SMNVEV (reference sequence). V was clipped by 6 bases and J by 2 bases; unmatched bases: 10. CDR3 length: 15 residues. CDR3 region: CASSPLAGVAYEQYF. The CDR3 region has the DNA TGTGCCAGCAGCCCCTTGGCGGGAGTTGCCTACGAGCAGTACTTC.

This chain uses TRBV27 with TRBJ1-1; perhaps TRBD1 as D (6 bases). The length of the CDR3 is 14 residues. Germline V gene lookup returns CDR1 MNHEY and CDR2 SMNVEV (reference sequence). Trimming left V 3 bases short and J 4 bases short, with 12 bases between. In nucleotides, the CDR3 is TGTGCCAGCAGTTTGGACCACAGGGTCACTGAAGCTTTCTTT. Its translation: CASSLDHRVTEAFF.

The chain combines TRBV27 with TRBJ2-7; weak D call: TRBD1 (6 bases). Trimming left V 2 bases short and J 5 bases short, with 10 bases between. The length of the CDR3 is 13 residues. Germline V gene data show CDR1 as MNHEY and CDR2 as SMNVEV (reference sequence). The chain's CDR3 is CASSLTDRNEQYF. CDR3 bases: TGTGCCAGCAGTTTAACGGACAGAAACGAGCAGTACTTC.

J is TRBJ2-3 and V is TRBV27, with 8 positions matching TRBD1. The CDR3 is 13 amino acids. The ends lost 8 bases at V and 6 bases at J; junction bases unmatched: 7. Germline CDR1 MNHEY, CDR2 SMNVEV (reference sequence). The CDR3 bases are TGTGCCAGCTTCCGGACAGGGTCGGATACGCAGTATTTT. Protein sequence: CASFRTGSDTQYF.

The chain couples TRBV5-1 to TRBJ1-2, with D perhaps TRBD1 (5 bases). V dropped 4 bases and J dropped 3 bases, with 13 bases sitting between them. The CDR3 length is 14 residues. Germline V gene lookup returns CDR1 SGHRS and CDR2 YFSETQ. The CDR3 region is CASSGADGDYGYTF. The CDR3 nucleotides read TGCGCCAGCAGCGGGGCGGACGGAGACTATGGCTACACCTTC.

This chain uses TRBV4-3 with TRBJ2-7; perhaps TRBD2 as D (6 bases). Germline V gives CDR1 LGHNA, CDR2 YSLEER. Trimming took off 0 bases at V and 2 bases at J, with 8 bases between the two ends. The CDR3 has 14 amino acids. The CDR3 spells CASSQERGTYEQYF. In DNA, the CDR3 is TGCGCCAGCAGCCAAGAACGCGGGACCTACGAGCAGTACTTC.

V and J are TRBV9 and TRBJ2-7; D unclear. Trimming stripped 4 bases from V and 3 bases from J, with 8 bases between. Germline V CDR1 and CDR2: SGDLS, YYNGEE. The CDR3 consists of 12 residues. CDR3: CASSPSGYEQYF. The DNA for the CDR3 is TGTGCCAGCAGCCCATCGGGCTACGAGCAGTACTTC.

The chain has TRBV29-1 and TRBJ1-2; 8 bases agree with TRBD1. Trimming removed 3 bases from V and 7 bases from J; junction bases left unmatched: 4. This CDR3 is built from 12 residues. Germline V lookup: CDR1 SQVTM, CDR2 ANQGSEA. CDR3 region: CSVDGQGPGYTF. In DNA, the CDR3 is TGCAGCGTTGATGGACAGGGCCCTGGCTACACCTTC.

The V and J genes are TRBV19 and TRBJ1-2; no definite D call. V was cut by 10 bases and J by 0 bases, with 12 bases left in between. CDR1 and CDR2 from the germline V gene are LNHDA and SQIVND (reference sequence). This CDR3 has 13 residues. The CDR3 nucleotides read TGTGCCACCCAACCCGGAGCTAACTATGGCTACACCTTC. This codes for CATQPGANYGYTF.

The rearrangement uses TRBV7-9 and TRBJ1-3, with unresolved D. This CDR3 contains 13 residues. V lost 5 bases, J lost 4 bases, and 9 bases lay in between. In germline, CDR1 is SEHNR, CDR2 FQNEAQ (reference sequence). CDR3 DNA: TGTGCCAGCAGCACATACACAGGAAACACCATATATTTT. Translating it yields CASSTYTGNTIYF. Filled out from reference TRBV7-9 and TRBJ1-3, the complete variable domain reads DTGVSQNPRHKITKRGQNVTFRCDPISEHNRLYWYRQTLGQGPEFLTYFQNEAQLEKSRLLSDRFSAERPKGSFSTLEIQRTEQGDSAMYLCASSTYTGNTIYFGEGSWLTVV.

The chain links TRBV5-1 to TRBJ2-6; 10 bases agree with TRBD2. The trim removed 1 base at V and 1 base at J, leaving 5 bases unmatched. The CDR3 runs to 18 residues. The germline CDR1 and CDR2 sequences are SGHRS and YFSETQ. In nucleotides, the CDR3 is TGCGCCAGCAGCTTGTTTAGACTAGCGGGTTCTGGGGCCAACGTCCTGACTTTC. Protein product: CASSLFRLAGSGANVLTF.

This chain connects TRBV4-1 to TRBJ2-7; a possible D gene is TRBD1 (6 bases). This CDR3 has 16 amino acids. Germline CDR1 is MGHRA and CDR2 is YSYEKL. V gave up 1 base and J gave up 7 bases, with 20 bases separating them. The CDR3 protein is CASSQGDDRPTYEQYF. The CDR3 nucleotides are TGCGCCAGCAGCCAAGGAGATGACAGGCCCACTTATGAGCAGTACTTC.

The chain combines TRBV28 with TRBJ2-1; TRBD2 agrees at 11 bases. There are 15 residues in the CDR3. Per the germline V gene, CDR1 is MDHEN and CDR2 is SYDVKM. V dropped 4 bases and J dropped 10; count of bases not matched to a gene: 9. In DNA form, the CDR3 reads TGTGCCAGCAGTTCCCTAGCGGGAGGCCCCCAGGAGCAGTTCTTC. It is translated as CASSSLAGGPQEQFF.

The chain carries TRBV5-1 and TRBJ1-4; a weak D match, TRBD1 (6 bases). V was cut by 4 bases and J by 3 bases, with 13 bases left in between. This CDR3 region has 15 residues. The germline V gene has CDR1 SGHRS and CDR2 YFSETQ. In nucleotides, the CDR3 is TGCGCCAGCAGCACCCAGGGGAGGGCTAATGAAAAACTGTTTTTT. It encodes CASSTQGRANEKLFF.

CDR3 in amino acids: CASAGFFEKLFF. The CDR3 bases are TGTGCCAGCGCCGGGTTCTTCGAAAAACTGTTTTTT. The V call is TRBV6-1, the J call TRBJ1-4, with no clear D. The CDR3 contains 12 residues. Germline V gives CDR1 MNHNS, CDR2 SASEGT. V lost 8 bases and J lost 8, with 12 bases in between.

This chain uses TRBV27 with TRBJ2-7; D is perhaps TRBD2 (5 bases). CDR3 length: 11 residues. The germline V gene has CDR1 MNHEY and CDR2 SMNVEV (reference sequence). Between the trimmed V and J ends, which lost 8 bases and 2 bases, there was a span of 7 bases. The CDR3 sequence: CASGSPYEQYF. The CDR3 region has the DNA TGTGCCAGCGGGAGCCCCTACGAGCAGTACTTC.

In this sample, this clone turned up once. V gene TRBV7-9 combines with J gene TRBJ2-7, with D tentatively TRBD2 (6 bases). The germline V gene encodes CDR1 SEHNR and CDR2 FQNEAQ (reference sequence). V shed 3 bases and J shed 1 base, with 7 bases lying between them. The CDR3 is 13 amino acids. Written as DNA, the CDR3 is TGTGCCAGCAGCTTTGCGGGATCCTACGAGCAGTACTTC. Residues: CASSFAGSYEQYF.

This rearrangement joins TRBV28 to TRBJ2-5; 15 bases fit TRBD2. Trimming took 6 bases from V and 5 from J; bases not matched to a gene: 10. The CDR3 covers 17 residues. Germline V CDR1 and CDR2: MDHEN, SYDVKM. The CDR3 sequence is CASRGWGLAGGGETQYF. CDR3 in DNA: TGTGCCAGCAGGGGGTGGGGACTAGCGGGAGGAGGCGAGACCCAGTACTTC. Full variable domain (outside the CDR3, taken from reference TRBV28 and TRBJ2-5): DVKVTQSSRYLVKRTGEKVFLECVQDMDHENMFWYRQDPGLGLRLIYFSYDVKMKEKGDIPEGYSVSREKKERFSLILESASTNQTSMYLCASRGWGLAGGGETQYFGPGTRLLVL.

The gene calls are TRBV5-1 and TRBJ1-3, with TRBD1 as a possible D gene (6 bases). The V and J ends lost 1 base and 0 bases respectively, with 14 bases between them. Per germline, CDR1 SGHRS and CDR2 YFSETQ. This CDR3 spans 17 amino acids. The CDR3 region is CASSLSPGGFSGNTIYF. The CDR3 region has the DNA TGCGCCAGCAGCTTGTCGCCGGGGGGCTTCTCTGGAAACACCATATATTTT.

CDR3: CATSSSGTGDTEAFF. In DNA form, the CDR3 reads TGTGCCACCAGCAGTTCCGGGACAGGGGACACTGAAGCTTTCTTT. The chain carries TRBV15 and TRBJ1-1; 10 nucleotides match TRBD1. CDR1 is LNHNV and CDR2 is YYDKDF in the germline V gene (reference sequence). The CDR3 length is 15 residues. J gave up 3 bases and V 3 bases, and 4 bases lay outside the gene matches.

This chain links TRBV5-1 with TRBJ1-2; the D is unclear. V was shortened by 2 bases and J by 4 bases, with 21 bases between the two germline ends. This CDR3 contains 17 residues. Germline CDR1 and CDR2: SGHRS and YFSETQ. The CDR3 DNA sequence: TGCGCCAGCAGCTTTGGAGCCCTCGGGGTCCCTAGCTATGGCTACACCTTC. It codes for CASSFGALGVPSYGYTF.

The chain joins TRBV4-1 to TRBJ2-7, with 8 bases matching TRBD1. This CDR3 region has 14 residues. CDR1 is MGHRA and CDR2 is YSYEKL in the germline V gene. Trimming took 4 bases from V and 11 from J; bases not matched to a gene: 13. The CDR3 coding sequence is TGCGCCAGCAGCCCCTCCGGGACAGGAGTCACTGAGTACTTC. The encoded protein is CASSPSGTGVTEYF.